A single sample gave rise to the 22 T cell receptor beta chains below, sequenced in a study of CD8+CD57+ T cells in acquired aplastic anemia. The patients chosen for sequencing had shown expansion of CD8+CD57+ cells (detected by flow cytometry). Genomic DNA templated the TCR beta VDJ and CDR3 profiling. From the reads, TCRdb called clonotypes with MiXCR, one entry per CDR3 protein. The profile shows under 250,000 distinct CDR3 sequences, 50% to 70% of them singletons. The sample was sorted CD4+, CD8+, or CD8+CD57+ T cells (not recorded which) from PBMCs. These receptors came from a human donor with aplastic anemia.

The rearrangement uses TRBV7-9 and TRBJ2-5; the D gene is possibly TRBD2 (5 bases). Per the germline V gene, CDR1 is SEHNR and CDR2 is FQNEAQ (reference sequence). V was pared by 3 bases and J by 0 bases, with 14 bases between. CDR3 length: 16 amino acids. The CDR3 region has the DNA TGTGCCAGCAGCTTTCAGGACTCCGGGGACCAAGAGACCCAGTACTTC. Protein product: CASSFQDSGDQETQYF.

J is TRBJ2-3 and V is TRBV9, with a possible D match to TRBD1 (5 bases). Germline V gene sequence: CDR1 SGDLS, CDR2 YYNGEE. V lost 2 bases to trimming and J lost 2 bases, with 12 bases between them. The CDR3 totals 15 residues. The CDR3: CASSVGQTLTDTQYF. CDR3 nucleotides: TGTGCCAGCAGCGTGGGGCAGACCCTCACAGATACGCAGTATTTT.

This clonotype has a single count. The chain is built from TRBV20-1 and TRBJ2-7; 8 bases are a match to TRBD2. The CDR3 contains 15 residues. Germline V gene lookup returns CDR1 DFQATT and CDR2 SNEGSKA (reference sequence). Germline trimming cut 3 bases from V and 2 bases from J; bases unmatched to any gene: 9. The CDR3 nucleotides read TGCAGTGCTAGTAGAGCGGGGGTTATTACCTACGAGCAGTACTTC. Translated, it gives CSASRAGVITYEQYF.

The V and J genes are TRBV20-1 and TRBJ2-1, with 9 bases lining up with TRBD1. CDR1 is DFQATT and CDR2 is SNEGSKA in the germline V gene (reference sequence). V was pared by 6 bases and J by 7 bases, with 7 bases of the junction left unmatched. This CDR3 is built from 13 residues. CDR3 in amino acids: CSAITGQGNEQFF. CDR3 bases: TGCAGTGCAATTACGGGACAGGGTAATGAGCAGTTCTTC.

This clonotype was counted at least ten times. The chain is built from TRBV2 and TRBJ2-3, with TRBD2 identical over 7 bases. The CDR3 consists of 16 residues. Trimming at V came to 1 base and at J to 4 bases, leaving 8 bases not matched to a gene. Germline CDR1 SNHLY, CDR2 FYNNEI. The CDR3 bases are TGTGCCAGCAGTGAAGTGGCGGGGGAGAGCGCAGATACGCAGTATTTT. Translated, it gives CASSEVAGESADTQYF.

This clonotype was counted ten times or more. The rearrangement joins TRBV9 to TRBJ2-3; TRBD1 is a possible D gene (6 bases). Germline V lookup: CDR1 SGDLS, CDR2 YYNGEE. The V and J ends lost 3 bases and 2 bases respectively, with 16 bases between them. The CDR3 loop spans 16 amino acids. The CDR3 here is CASSGSRTEPTDTQYF. CDR3 DNA: TGTGCCAGCAGCGGCTCCCGGACAGAGCCCACAGATACGCAGTATTTT.

This chain uses TRBV5-4 with TRBJ1-6; TRBD1 might be the D (6 bases). Trimming stripped 4 bases from V and 11 bases from J, with 19 bases between. This CDR3 contains 15 residues. Germline CDR1 SGHNT, CDR2 YYREEE (reference sequence). The chain's CDR3 is CASSEDSTRPPPLHF. In nucleotides, the CDR3 is TGTGCCAGCAGCGAGGACAGTACCCGGCCCCCACCCCTCCACTTT. The variable domain in full, completed from reference TRBV5-4 and TRBJ1-6, reads ETGVTQSPTHLIKTRGQQVTLRCSSQSGHNTVSWYQQALGQGPQFIFQYYREEENGRGNFPPRFSGLQFPNYSSELNVNALELDDSALYLCASSEDSTRPPPLHFGNGTRLTVT.

The rearrangement joins TRBV20-1 to TRBJ2-3, with D perhaps matching TRBD2 (6 bases). CDR1 DFQATT and CDR2 SNEGSKA come from the germline V gene (reference sequence). Trimming shortened V by 6 bases and J by 1 base, and 11 bases separated the two germline ends. The CDR3 is 13 residues long. The CDR3 DNA is TGCAGTGCCGGCGGGGACGGCACAGATACGCAGTATTTT. The encoded protein is CSAGGDGTDTQYF.

The gene calls are TRBV12-3 or TRBV12-4 and TRBJ2-7, with a possible D match to TRBD1 (6 bases). The V and J ends lost 6 bases and 7 bases respectively, with 19 bases between them. The CDR3 has 14 residues. For the CDR3, the DNA is TGTGCCAGCAGACCACAGGGAGCTCTTGGAGAGCAGTACTTC. Amino acid sequence: CASRPQGALGEQYF.

The rearrangement uses TRBV7-9 and TRBJ1-5, with a possible D match to TRBD1 (5 bases). V lost 1 base to trimming and J lost 6 bases, with 10 bases between them. CDR3 size: 14 residues. Germline V CDR1 and CDR2: SEHNR, FQNEAQ (reference sequence). The CDR3 spells CASSLDRTSQPQHF. The CDR3 DNA reads as TGTGCCAGCAGCTTAGACAGGACGAGTCAGCCCCAGCATTTT.

The chain combines TRBV13 with TRBJ1-2; maybe TRBD1 (5 bases). V was shortened by 0 bases and J by 0 bases, with 14 bases between the two germline ends. The CDR3 has 17 residues. The germline V gene encodes CDR1 PRHDT and CDR2 FYEKMQ (reference sequence). CDR3 residues: CASSLGGDSPSNYGYTF. In nucleotides, the CDR3 is TGTGCCAGCAGCTTAGGCGGAGACAGTCCTTCTAACTATGGCTACACCTTC.

This chain connects TRBV11-2 to TRBJ2-5, with 11 bases fitting TRBD2. Per germline, CDR1 SGHAT and CDR2 FQNNGV. This CDR3 is built from 15 residues. The V gene end was trimmed by 6 bases and the J gene end by 1 base; junction bases not matched to a gene: 4. The CDR3 bases are TGTGCCAGCAGGGGACTAGCGGATATCCAAGAGACCCAGTACTTC. It translates to CASRGLADIQETQYF.

For this clonotype: The junction shows a germline mismatch at one end, possibly a read error. The V and J genes are TRBV5-5 and TRBJ2-7; either TRBD1 or TRBD2 may supply D (5 bases each). Germline CDR1 SGHKS, CDR2 YYEKEE (reference sequence). The CDR3 totals 15 residues. CDR3: CASSLAGSRSYEQYF. CDR3 DNA sequence: TGCGCCAGCAGCTTGGCAGGGAGTAGGTCCTACGAGCAGTACTTC.

The J gene is TRBJ1-2, the V gene TRBV20-1; D not certain. The CDR3 is 11 residues long. Germline V gene lookup returns CDR1 DFQATT and CDR2 SNEGSKA (reference sequence). The CDR3 DNA sequence: TGCCGCATCCCTACCACGCAGGGCTACACCTTC. As protein: CRIPTTQGYTF.

To note about this clonotype: The germline gene is not matched at one end of the junction; a read error may be the cause. The chain combines TRBV20-1 with TRBJ2-7, with D hard to call. The germline gives CDR1 DFQATT, CDR2 SNEGSKA (reference sequence). The CDR3 contains 13 residues. In nucleotides, the CDR3 is TGCAGTGCTAGAGGAGACACCTCCTACAAGCAGTACTTC. This codes for CSARGDTSYKQYF.

V and J are TRBV20-1 and TRBJ2-5, with 9 bases aligning to TRBD2. The CDR3 covers 15 residues. Germline V lookup: CDR1 DFQATT, CDR2 SNEGSKA (reference sequence). With V trimmed by 1 base and J by 4 bases, 7 bases remained unmatched. The CDR3 DNA reads as TGCAGTGCTAGAGGGGCAGGACTAGCGTCAGAGACCCAGTACTTC. Protein sequence: CSARGAGLASETQYF.

This clonotype has a count of ten or more. The chain employs TRBV12-3 or TRBV12-4 and TRBJ2-7, with TRBD2 identical over 12 bases. The junction had 1 base not matched to a gene; V was cut back by 6 bases and J by 1 base. This CDR3 spans 14 amino acids. Here the CDR3 DNA reads TGTGCCAGCAGCGGACTAGCGGGATCCTACGAGCAGTACTTC. Translating gives CASSGLAGSYEQYF.

This clonotype showed up just once. The rearrangement joins TRBV19 to TRBJ2-7, with a possible D match to TRBD2 (5 bases). V lost 3 bases and J 3 bases, leaving 15 bases between the germline ends. In germline, CDR1 is LNHDA, CDR2 SQIVND (reference sequence). The CDR3 has 15 amino acids. CDR3 bases: TGTGCCAGTAGTATCCAGGCAATTGGAGGCTACGAGCAGTACTTC. Its translation is CASSIQAIGGYEQYF. Full variable domain (outside the CDR3, taken from reference TRBV19 and TRBJ2-7): DGGITQSPKYLFRKEGQNVTLSCEQNLNHDAMYWYRQDPGQGLRLIYYSQIVNDFQKGDIAEGYSVSREKKESFPLTVTSAQKNPTAFYLCASSIQAIGGYEQYFGPGTRLTVT.

This clonotype was seen a single time. The chain employs TRBV20-1 and TRBJ1-6; no clear D gene. CDR3 size: 16 residues. Germline-derived CDR1 and CDR2 are DFQATT and SNEGSKA (reference sequence). Trimming removed 0 bases at V and 5 bases at J, with 14 bases between. The CDR3 loop reads CSARDGWQANNSPLHF. CDR3 DNA: TGCAGTGCTAGAGATGGGTGGCAGGCGAATAATTCACCCCTCCACTTT.

The rearrangement uses TRBV20-1 and TRBJ2-7; maybe TRBD2 (6 bases). Trimming took off 8 bases at V and 0 bases at J, with 14 bases between the two ends. The CDR3 covers 13 residues. Germline V gene sequence: CDR1 DFQATT, CDR2 SNEGSKA (reference sequence). The CDR3 loop is CSSARGSSYEQYF. CDR3 DNA: TGCAGTTCTGCACGGGGGAGCTCCTACGAGCAGTACTTC.

CDR3 residues: CASSLLSSYNSPLHF. CDR3 nucleotide sequence: TGTGCCAGCAGCTTATTGAGCTCCTATAATTCACCCCTCCACTTT. The chain combines TRBV7-3 with TRBJ1-6; D gene unclear. The CDR3 is made up of 15 amino acids. The V gene's germline CDR1 is SGHTA and CDR2 FQGTGA. V was cut by 2 bases and J by 0 bases, with 5 bases left in between.

The V call is TRBV10-3, the J call TRBJ1-2; 8 bases are a match to TRBD1. The CDR3 runs 13 residues. In germline, CDR1 is ENHRY, CDR2 SYGVKD. V dropped 6 bases and J dropped 6; count of bases not matched to a gene: 6. The CDR3 DNA reads as TGTGCCATCAGCGACAGGGGAGAGAATGGCTACACCTTC. Its protein product is CAISDRGENGYTF.